This T cell receptor (beta chain) was sequenced in a study of post-analysis software for immune sequencing data. Study in general: Some patients lacked subtype; others had relapsing-remitting, secondary progressive or progressive-relapsing disease. Findings and limits, study-wide: Five or six TRBV segments, TRBV5-6, TRBV5-1 and TRBV20-1 among them, were found more frequent in patients than controls.

Looked up from germline, CDR1 is SEHNR and CDR2 is FQNEAQ (reference sequence). V was pared by 4 bases and J by 2 bases, with 4 bases of the junction left unmatched. The CDR3 sequence is 16 residues long. Details on this clonotype: Its antigen remains unidentified.

TCR beta cDNA libraries included unique molecular identifiers. MiXCR, applied by TCRdb to the PCR reads, yields one record per CDR3 protein. The table records fewer than 850,000 distinct CDR3 sequences, roughly 30% of them present only once. This sequence joins TRBV7-9 and TRBJ2-3, with 12 bases that match TRBD1. This clonotype originated in a girl between 5 and 17 years old with multiple sclerosis. The sequenced material came from blood. The CDR3 protein is CASSWGQGATTDTQYF. CDR3 sequence (DNA): TGTGCCAGCAGCTGGGGACAGGGGGCTACCACAGATACGCAGTATTTT.